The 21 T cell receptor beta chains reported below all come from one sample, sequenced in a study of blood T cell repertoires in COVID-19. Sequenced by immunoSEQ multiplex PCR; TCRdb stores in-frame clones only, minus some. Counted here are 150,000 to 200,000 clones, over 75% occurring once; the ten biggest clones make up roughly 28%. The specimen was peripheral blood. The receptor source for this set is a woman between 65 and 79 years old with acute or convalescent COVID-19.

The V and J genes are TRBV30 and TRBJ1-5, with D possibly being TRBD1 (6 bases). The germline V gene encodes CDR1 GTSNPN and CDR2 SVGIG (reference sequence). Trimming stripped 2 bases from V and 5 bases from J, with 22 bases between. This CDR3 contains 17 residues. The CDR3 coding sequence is TGTGCCTGGAGTCCTAGGGTGGGGGGGCAGATCCATCAGCCCCAGCATTTT. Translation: CAWSPRVGGQIHQPQHF. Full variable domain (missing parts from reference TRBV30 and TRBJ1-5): SQTIHQWPATLVQPVGSPLSLECTVEGTSNPNLYWYRQAAGRGLQLLFYSVGIGQISSEVPQNLSASRPQDRQFILSSKKLLLSDSGFYLCAWSPRVGGQIHQPQHFGDGTRLSIL.

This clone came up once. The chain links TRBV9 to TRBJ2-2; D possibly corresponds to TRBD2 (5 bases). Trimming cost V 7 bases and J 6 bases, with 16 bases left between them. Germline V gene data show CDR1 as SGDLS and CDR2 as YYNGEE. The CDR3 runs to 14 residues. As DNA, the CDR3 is TGTGCCAGCCCGCGACCCCCGGGGTCCGGGGAGCTGTTTTTT. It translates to CASPRPPGSGELFF.

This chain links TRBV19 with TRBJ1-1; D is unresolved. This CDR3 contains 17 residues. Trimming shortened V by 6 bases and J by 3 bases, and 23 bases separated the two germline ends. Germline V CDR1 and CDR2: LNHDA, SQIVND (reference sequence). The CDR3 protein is CASRNAFSGGSDTEAFF. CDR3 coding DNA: TGTGCCAGTAGAAACGCATTTTCGGGCGGGTCGGACACTGAAGCTTTCTTT.

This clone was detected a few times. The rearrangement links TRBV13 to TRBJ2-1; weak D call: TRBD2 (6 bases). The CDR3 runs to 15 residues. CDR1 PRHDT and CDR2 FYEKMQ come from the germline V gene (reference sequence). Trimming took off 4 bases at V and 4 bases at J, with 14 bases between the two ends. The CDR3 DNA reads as TGTGCCAGCAGCTCCCGGCGGGGAGGATACAATGAGCAGTTCTTC. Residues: CASSSRRGGYNEQFF.

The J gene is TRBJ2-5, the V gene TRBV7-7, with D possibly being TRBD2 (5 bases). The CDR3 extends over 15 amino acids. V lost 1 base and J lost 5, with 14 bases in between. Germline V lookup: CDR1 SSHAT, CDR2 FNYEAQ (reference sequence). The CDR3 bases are TGTGCCAGCAGCTTAGAGTTTGCTAGCTTGGAGACCCAGTACTTC. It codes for CASSLEFASLETQYF.

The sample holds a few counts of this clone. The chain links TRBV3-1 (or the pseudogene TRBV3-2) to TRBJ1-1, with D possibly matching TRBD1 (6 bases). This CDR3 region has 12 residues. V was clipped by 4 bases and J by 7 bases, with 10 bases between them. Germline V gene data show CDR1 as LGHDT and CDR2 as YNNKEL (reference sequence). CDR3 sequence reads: CASSLGQFEAFF. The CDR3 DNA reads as TGTGCCAGCAGCCTCGGACAGTTTGAAGCTTTCTTT.

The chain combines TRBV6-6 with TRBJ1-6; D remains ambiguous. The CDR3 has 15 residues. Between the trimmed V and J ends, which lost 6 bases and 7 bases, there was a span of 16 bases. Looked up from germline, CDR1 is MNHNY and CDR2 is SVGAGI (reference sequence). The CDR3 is CASSPRGAYNSPLHF. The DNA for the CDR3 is TGTGCCAGCAGCCCTCGGGGTGCTTACAATTCACCCCTCCACTTT.

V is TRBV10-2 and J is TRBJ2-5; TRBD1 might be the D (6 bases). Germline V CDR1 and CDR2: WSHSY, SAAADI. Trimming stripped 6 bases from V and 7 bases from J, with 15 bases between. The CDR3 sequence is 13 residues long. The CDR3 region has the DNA TGCGCCAGCAGCCTACAGGGTTTTTCGACCCAGTACTTC. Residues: CASSLQGFSTQYF.

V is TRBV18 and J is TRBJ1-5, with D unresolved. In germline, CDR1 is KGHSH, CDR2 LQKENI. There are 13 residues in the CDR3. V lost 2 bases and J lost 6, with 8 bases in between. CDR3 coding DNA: TGTGCCAGCTCACCATCAGCGGGTCAGCCCCAGCATTTT. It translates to CASSPSAGQPQHF. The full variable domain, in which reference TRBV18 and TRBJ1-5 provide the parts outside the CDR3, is NAGVMQNPRHLVRRRGQEARLRCSPMKGHSHVYWYRQLPEEGLKFMVYLQKENIIDESGMPKERFSAEFPKEGPSILRIQQVVRGDSAAYFCASSPSAGQPQHFGDGTRLSIL.

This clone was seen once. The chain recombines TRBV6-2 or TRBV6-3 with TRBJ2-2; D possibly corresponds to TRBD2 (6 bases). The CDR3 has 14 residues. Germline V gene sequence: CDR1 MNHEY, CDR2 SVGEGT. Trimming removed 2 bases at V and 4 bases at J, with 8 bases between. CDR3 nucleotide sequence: TGTGCCAGCAGTTACGGGACTCTCACCGGGGAGCTGTTTTTT. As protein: CASSYGTLTGELFF.

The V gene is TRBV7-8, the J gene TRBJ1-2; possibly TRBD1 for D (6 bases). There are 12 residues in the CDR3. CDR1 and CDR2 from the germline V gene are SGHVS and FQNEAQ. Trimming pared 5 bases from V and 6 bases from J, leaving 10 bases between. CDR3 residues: CASSPDRHGYTF. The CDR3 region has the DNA TGTGCCAGCAGCCCAGACAGGCATGGCTACACCTTC. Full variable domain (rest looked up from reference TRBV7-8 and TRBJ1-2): GAGVSQSPRYKVAKRGQDVALRCDPISGHVSLFWYQQALGQGPEFLTYFQNEAQLDKSGLPSDRFFAERPEGSVSTLKIQRTQQEDSAVYLCASSPDRHGYTFGSGTRLTVV.

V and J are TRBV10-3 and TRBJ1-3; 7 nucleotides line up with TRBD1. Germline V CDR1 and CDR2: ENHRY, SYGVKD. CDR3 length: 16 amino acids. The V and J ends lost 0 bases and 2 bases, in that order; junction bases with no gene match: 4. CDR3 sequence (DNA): TGTGCCATCAGTGAGTCGAAGGGGGCAACTGGAAACACCATATATTTT. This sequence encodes CAISESKGATGNTIYF.

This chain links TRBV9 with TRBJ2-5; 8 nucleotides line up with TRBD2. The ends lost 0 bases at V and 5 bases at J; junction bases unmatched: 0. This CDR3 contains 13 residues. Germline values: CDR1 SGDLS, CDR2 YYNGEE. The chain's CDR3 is CASSVAGGETQYF. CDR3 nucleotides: TGTGCCAGCAGCGTAGCGGGAGGGGAGACCCAGTACTTC.

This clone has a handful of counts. CDR3 sequence: CASSRTVETQYF. The CDR3, as DNA: TGTGCCAGCAGTCGAACGGTCGAGACCCAGTACTTC. The chain has TRBV7-9 and TRBJ2-5, with unresolved D. V shed 6 bases and J shed 5 bases, with 10 bases lying between them. This CDR3 is built from 12 residues. Germline lookup yields CDR1 SEHNR and CDR2 FQNEAQ (reference sequence). Combining the CDR3 with reference TRBV7-9 and TRBJ2-5 gives the whole variable domain DTGVSQNPRHKITKRGQNVTFRCDPISEHNRLYWYRQTLGQGPEFLTYFQNEAQLEKSRLLSDRFSAERPKGSFSTLEIQRTEQGDSAMYLCASSRTVETQYFGPGTRLLVL.

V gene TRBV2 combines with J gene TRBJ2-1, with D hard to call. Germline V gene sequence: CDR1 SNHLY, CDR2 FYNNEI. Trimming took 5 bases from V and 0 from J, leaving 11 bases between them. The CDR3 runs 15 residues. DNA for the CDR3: TGTGCCAGCAGTCTACTGAGTAGCTCCTACAATGAGCAGTTCTTC. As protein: CASSLLSSSYNEQFF. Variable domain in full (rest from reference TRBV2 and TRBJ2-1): EPEVTQTPSHQVTQMGQEVILRCVPISNHLYFYWYRQILGQKVEFLVSFYNNEISEKSEIFDDQFSVERPDGSNFTLKIRSTKLEDSAMYFCASSLLSSSYNEQFFGPGTRLTVL.

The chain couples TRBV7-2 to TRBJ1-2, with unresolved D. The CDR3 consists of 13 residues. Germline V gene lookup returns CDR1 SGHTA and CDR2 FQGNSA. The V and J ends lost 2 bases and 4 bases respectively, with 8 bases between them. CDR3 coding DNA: TGTGCCAGCAGCTTACGGGGTACCTATGGCTACACCTTC. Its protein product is CASSLRGTYGYTF. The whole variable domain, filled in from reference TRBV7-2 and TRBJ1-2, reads GAGVSQSPSNKVTEKGKDVELRCDPISGHTALYWYRQSLGQGLEFLIYFQGNSAPDKSGLPSDRFSAERTGGSVSTLTIQRTQQEDSAVYLCASSLRGTYGYTFGSGTRLTVV.

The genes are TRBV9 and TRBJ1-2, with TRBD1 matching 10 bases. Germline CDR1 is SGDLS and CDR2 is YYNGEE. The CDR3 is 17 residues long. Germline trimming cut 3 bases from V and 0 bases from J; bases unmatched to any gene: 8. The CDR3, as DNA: TGTGCCAGCAGCGCCCGGGACAGGGGTTCGGCTAACTATGGCTACACCTTC. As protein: CASSARDRGSANYGYTF.

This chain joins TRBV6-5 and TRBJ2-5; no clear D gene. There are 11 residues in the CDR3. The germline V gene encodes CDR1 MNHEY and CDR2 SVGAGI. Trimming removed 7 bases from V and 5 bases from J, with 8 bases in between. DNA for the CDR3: TGTGCCAGCATGTTCCGGGAGACCCAGTACTTC. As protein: CASMFRETQYF.

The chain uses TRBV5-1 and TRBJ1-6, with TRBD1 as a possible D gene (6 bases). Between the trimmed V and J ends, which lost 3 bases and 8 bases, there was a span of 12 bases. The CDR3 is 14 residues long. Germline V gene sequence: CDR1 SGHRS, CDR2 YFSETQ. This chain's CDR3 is CASSSQGRDSPLHF. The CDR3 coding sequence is TGCGCCAGCAGCTCACAGGGTAGGGATTCACCCCTCCACTTT.

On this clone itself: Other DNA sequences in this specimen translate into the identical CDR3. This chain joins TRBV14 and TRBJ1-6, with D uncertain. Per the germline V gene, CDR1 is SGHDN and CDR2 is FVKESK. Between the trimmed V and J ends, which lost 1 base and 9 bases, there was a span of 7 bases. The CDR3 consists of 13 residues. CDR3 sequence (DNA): TGTGCCAGCAGCCAAGTGTCCGGTTCACCCCTCCACTTT. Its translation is CASSQVSGSPLHF. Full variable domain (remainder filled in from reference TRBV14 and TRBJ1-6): EAGVTQFPSHSVIEKGQTVTLRCDPISGHDNLYWYRRVMGKEIKFLLHFVKESKQDESGMPNNRFLAERTGGTYSTLKVQPAELEDSGVYFCASSQVSGSPLHFGNGTRLTVT.

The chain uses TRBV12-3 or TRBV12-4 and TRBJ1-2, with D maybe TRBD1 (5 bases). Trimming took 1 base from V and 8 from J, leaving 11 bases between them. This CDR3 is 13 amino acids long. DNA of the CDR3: TGTGCCAGCAGTTTAGAGGGGATCGGCGGCTACACCTTC. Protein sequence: CASSLEGIGGYTF.